This T cell receptor beta chain is drawn from a study of blood T cells in healthy people across ages. About the research overall: When template switching was applied, about one barcoded beta molecule was captured per two T cells. Findings and caveats of the study: Per million T cells, the diversity of TCR beta decreased roughly linearly as age advanced.

The germline V gene has CDR1 DFQATT and CDR2 SNEGSKA (reference sequence). Trimming took off 6 bases at V and 4 bases at J, with 18 bases between the two ends. The CDR3 totals 15 residues. Primed by a sample-barcoded 5' primer and a J-beta primer mix, a second PCR proceeded for 7 to 11 cycles. TCRdb called the 5' RACE reads again in MiXCR, with one record for every CDR3 protein. The sample holds roughly 700,000 distinct CDR3 sequences, approximately 30% seen once. About this clonotype: Its antigen remains unknown.

V gene TRBV20-1 combines with J gene TRBJ1-4; D ambiguous. Sequenced input: blood. This TCR came from a woman older than 75 in good health. This chain's CDR3 is CSAPSGREVNEKLFF. The CDR3 DNA reads as TGCAGTGCCCCGTCCGGGAGGGAGGTTAATGAAAAACTGTTTTTT.